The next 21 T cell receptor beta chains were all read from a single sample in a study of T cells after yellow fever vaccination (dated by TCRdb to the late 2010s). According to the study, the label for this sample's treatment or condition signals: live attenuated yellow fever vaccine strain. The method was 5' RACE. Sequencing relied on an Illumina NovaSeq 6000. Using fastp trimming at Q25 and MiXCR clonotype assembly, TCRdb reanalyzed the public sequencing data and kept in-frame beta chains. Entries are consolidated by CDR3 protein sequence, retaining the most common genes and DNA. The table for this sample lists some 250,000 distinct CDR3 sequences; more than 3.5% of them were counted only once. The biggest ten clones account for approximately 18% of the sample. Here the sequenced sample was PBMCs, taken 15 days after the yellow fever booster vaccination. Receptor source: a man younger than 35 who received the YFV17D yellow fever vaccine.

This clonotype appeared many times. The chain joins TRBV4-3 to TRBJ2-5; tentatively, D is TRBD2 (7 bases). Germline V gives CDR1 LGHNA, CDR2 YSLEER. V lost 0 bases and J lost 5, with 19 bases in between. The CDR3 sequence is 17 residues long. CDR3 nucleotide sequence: TGCGCCAGCAGCCAAGACGTCCCGACTAGGGGGGGGGAGACCCAGTACTTC. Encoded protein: CASSQDVPTRGGETQYF.

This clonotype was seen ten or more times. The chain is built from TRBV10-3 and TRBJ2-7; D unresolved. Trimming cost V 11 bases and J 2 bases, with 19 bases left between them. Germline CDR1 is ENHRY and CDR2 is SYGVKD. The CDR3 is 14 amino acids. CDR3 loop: CAARSQVGPYEQYF. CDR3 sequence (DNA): TGTGCCGCACGATCCCAAGTGGGTCCCTACGAGCAGTACTTC.

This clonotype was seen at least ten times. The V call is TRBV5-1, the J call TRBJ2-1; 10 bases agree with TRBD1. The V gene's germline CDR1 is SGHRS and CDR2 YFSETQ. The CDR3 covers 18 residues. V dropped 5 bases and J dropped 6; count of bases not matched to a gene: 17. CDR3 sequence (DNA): TGCGCCAGCAGTACCCCCGGCCCGGGACAGGGGATCTCCAATGAGCAGTTCTTC. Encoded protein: CASSTPGPGQGISNEQFF.

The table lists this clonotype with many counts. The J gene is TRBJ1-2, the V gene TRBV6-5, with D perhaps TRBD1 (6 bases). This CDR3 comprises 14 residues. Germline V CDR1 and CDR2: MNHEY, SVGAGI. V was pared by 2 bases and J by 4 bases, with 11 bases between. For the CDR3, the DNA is TGTGCCAGCAGTTACGCAGGGGCACCCTATGGCTACACCTTC. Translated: CASSYAGAPYGYTF.

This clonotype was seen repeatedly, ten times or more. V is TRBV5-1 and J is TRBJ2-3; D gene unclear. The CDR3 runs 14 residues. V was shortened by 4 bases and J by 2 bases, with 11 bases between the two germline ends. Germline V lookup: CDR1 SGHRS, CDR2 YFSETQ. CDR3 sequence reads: CASSLDLATDTQYF. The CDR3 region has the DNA TGCGCCAGCAGCCTAGACTTGGCCACAGATACGCAGTATTTT.

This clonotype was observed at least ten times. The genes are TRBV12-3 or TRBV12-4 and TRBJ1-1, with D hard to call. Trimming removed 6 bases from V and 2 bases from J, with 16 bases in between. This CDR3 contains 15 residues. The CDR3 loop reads CASSLYGVLNTEAFF. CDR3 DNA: TGTGCCAGCAGCCTCTATGGGGTCTTAAACACTGAAGCTTTCTTT.

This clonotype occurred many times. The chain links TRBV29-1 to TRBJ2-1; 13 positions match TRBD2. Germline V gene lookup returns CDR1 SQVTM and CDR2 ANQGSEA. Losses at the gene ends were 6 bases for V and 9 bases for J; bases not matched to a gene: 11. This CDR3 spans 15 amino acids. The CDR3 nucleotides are TGCAGCGTGAAGGGACTAGCGGGGCTGGGAGGTGAGCAGTTCTTC. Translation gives CSVKGLAGLGGEQFF.

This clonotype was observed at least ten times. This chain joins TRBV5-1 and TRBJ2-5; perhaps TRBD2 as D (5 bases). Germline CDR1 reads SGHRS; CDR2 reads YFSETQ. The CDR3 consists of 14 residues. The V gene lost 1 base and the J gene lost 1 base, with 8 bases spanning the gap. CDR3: CASSLKSGQETQYF. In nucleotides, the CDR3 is TGCGCCAGCAGCTTGAAGAGCGGCCAAGAGACCCAGTACTTC.

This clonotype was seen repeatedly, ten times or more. In DNA form, the CDR3 reads TGTGCCAGCGGGGCAAGGAGGACGGGGAACACTGAAGCTTTCTTT. This translates into CASGARRTGNTEAFF. This sequence joins TRBV7-9 and TRBJ1-1, with D perhaps matching TRBD1 (5 bases). Between the trimmed V and J ends, which lost 8 bases and 1 base, there was a span of 17 bases. The germline CDR1 and CDR2 sequences are SEHNR and FQNEAQ (reference sequence). The CDR3 covers 15 residues.

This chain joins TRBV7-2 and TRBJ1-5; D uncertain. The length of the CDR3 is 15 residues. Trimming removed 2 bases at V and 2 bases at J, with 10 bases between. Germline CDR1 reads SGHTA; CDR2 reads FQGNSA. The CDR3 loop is CASSLWGGGNQPQHF. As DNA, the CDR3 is TGTGCCAGCAGCTTATGGGGTGGTGGCAATCAGCCCCAGCATTTT. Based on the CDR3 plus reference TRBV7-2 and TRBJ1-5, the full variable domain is GAGVSQSPSNKVTEKGKDVELRCDPISGHTALYWYRQSLGQGLEFLIYFQGNSAPDKSGLPSDRFSAERTGGSVSTLTIQRTQQEDSAVYLCASSLWGGGNQPQHFGDGTRLSIL.

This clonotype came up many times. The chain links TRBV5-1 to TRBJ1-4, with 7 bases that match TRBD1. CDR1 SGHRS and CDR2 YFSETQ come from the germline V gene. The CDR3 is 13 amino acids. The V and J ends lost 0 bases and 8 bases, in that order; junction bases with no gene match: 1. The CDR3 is CASSLGTGEKLFF. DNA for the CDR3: TGCGCCAGCAGCTTGGGGACAGGCGAAAAACTGTTTTTT.

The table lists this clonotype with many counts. CDR3 sequence: CASSWTVEETQYF. As DNA, the CDR3 is TGTGCCAGCAGCTGGACCGTTGAAGAGACCCAGTACTTC. J is TRBJ2-5 and V is TRBV12-3 or TRBV12-4; D gene ambiguous. The CDR3 consists of 13 residues. Trimming stripped 6 bases from V and 3 bases from J, with 11 bases between.

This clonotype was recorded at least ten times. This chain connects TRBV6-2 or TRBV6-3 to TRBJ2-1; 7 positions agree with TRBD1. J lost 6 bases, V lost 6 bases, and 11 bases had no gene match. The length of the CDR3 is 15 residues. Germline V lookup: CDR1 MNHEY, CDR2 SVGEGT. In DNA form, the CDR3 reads TGTGCCAGCAGATCATTTGGGACAGCTTTCAATGAGCAGTTCTTC. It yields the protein CASRSFGTAFNEQFF.

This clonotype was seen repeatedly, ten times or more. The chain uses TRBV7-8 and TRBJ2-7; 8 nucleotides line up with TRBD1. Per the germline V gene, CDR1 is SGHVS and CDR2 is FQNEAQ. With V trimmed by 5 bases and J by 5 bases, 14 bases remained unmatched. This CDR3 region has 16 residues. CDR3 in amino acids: CASSPTFGTGIDEQYF. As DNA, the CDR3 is TGTGCCAGCAGCCCTACTTTCGGGACAGGTATTGACGAGCAGTACTTC.

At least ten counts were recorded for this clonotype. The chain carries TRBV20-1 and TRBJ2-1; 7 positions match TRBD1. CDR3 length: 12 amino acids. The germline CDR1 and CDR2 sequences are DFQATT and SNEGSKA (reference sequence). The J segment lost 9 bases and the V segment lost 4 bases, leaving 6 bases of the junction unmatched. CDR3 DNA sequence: TGCAGTGCTACCGACAGGGTTAGTGAGCAGTTCTTC. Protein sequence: CSATDRVSEQFF.

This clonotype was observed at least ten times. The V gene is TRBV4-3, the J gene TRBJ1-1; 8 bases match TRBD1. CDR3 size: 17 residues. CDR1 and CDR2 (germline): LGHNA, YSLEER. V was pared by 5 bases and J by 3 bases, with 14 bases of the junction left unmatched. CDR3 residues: CASSGRQGRYLDTEAFF. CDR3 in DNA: TGCGCCAGCAGCGGACGACAGGGGCGATACCTGGACACTGAAGCTTTCTTT.

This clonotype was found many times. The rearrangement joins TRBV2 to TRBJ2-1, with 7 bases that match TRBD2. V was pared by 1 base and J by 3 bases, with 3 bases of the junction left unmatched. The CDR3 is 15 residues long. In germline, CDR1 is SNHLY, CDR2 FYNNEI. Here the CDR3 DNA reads TGTGCCAGCAGTGAAGTGGGGGGGGACTACAATGAGCAGTTCTTC. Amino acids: CASSEVGGDYNEQFF.

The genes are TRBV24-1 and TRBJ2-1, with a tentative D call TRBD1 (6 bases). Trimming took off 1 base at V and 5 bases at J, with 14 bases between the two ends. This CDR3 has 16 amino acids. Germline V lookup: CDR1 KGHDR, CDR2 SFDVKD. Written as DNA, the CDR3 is TGTGCCACCAGTGATTTAGGGCAGGGGCGCGACAATGAGCAGTTCTTC. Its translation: CATSDLGQGRDNEQFF.

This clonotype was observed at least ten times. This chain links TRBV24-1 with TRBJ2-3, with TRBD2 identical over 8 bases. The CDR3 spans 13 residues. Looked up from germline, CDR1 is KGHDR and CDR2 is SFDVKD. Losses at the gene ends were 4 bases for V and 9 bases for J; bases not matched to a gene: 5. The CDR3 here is CATSEGTRHTQYF. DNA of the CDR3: TGTGCCACCAGTGAGGGGACTAGGCACACGCAGTATTTT.

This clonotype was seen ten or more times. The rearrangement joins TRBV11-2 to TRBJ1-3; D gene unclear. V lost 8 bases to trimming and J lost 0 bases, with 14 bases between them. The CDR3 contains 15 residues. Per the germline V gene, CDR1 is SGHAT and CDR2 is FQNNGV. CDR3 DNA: TGTGCCAGCGGAGAGGGCCGGAGCTCTGGAAACACCATATATTTT. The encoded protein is CASGEGRSSGNTIYF.

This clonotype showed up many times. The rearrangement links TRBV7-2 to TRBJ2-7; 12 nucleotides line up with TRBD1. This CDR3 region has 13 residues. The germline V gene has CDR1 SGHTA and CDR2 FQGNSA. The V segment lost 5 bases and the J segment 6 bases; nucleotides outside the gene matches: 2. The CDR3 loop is CASSRDRGREQYV. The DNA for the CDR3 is TGTGCCAGCAGCCGGGACAGGGGGCGCGAGCAGTACGTC.